This passage covers 9 T cell receptor beta chains from one sample sequenced in a study of T cell repertoires in cytomegalovirus infection. Antigens of these TCRs are unknown. TCRdb used MiXCR to reprocess the reads, holding one entry per CDR3 protein. The repertoire includes around 900,000 distinct CDR3 sequences, 30% to 40% of them detected once, and under 15% sits in the top ten. This sample comprised cultured CD8+ T cells from PBMCs, obtained from culture after CMV antigen stimulation. The receptor set was obtained from a human donor in good health (CMV status not recorded). Some clones in this sample may be carry-over from other donors' samples.

This chain joins TRBV19 and TRBJ2-7; D assignment may be TRBD1 or TRBD2 (6 bases each). The V end lost 4 bases, the J end lost 5 bases, and 18 bases lay between the germline ends. The CDR3 is made up of 15 amino acids. Germline values: CDR1 LNHDA, CDR2 SQIVND (reference sequence). CDR3 region: CASSRGWGAGNEQYV. CDR3 in DNA: TGTGCCAGTAGTAGGGGCTGGGGGGCGGGCAACGAGCAGTACGTC.

In this sample, this clonotype turned up a few times. V gene TRBV6-2 or TRBV6-3 combines with J gene TRBJ1-1, with TRBD1 identical over 7 bases. The germline V gene has CDR1 MNHEY and CDR2 SVGEGT. The length of the CDR3 is 16 residues. The junction had 9 bases not matched to a gene; V was cut back by 5 bases and J by 0 bases. The CDR3, as DNA: TGTGCCAGCAGTCCCTGGACAGGACACATGAACACTGAAGCTTTCTTT. It is translated as CASSPWTGHMNTEAFF.

This clonotype has just a few counts. This rearrangement joins TRBV11-3 to TRBJ1-6; D gene ambiguous. Germline CDR1 reads SGHNT; CDR2 reads YENEEA. V gave up 5 bases and J gave up 8 bases, with 22 bases separating them. This CDR3 region has 17 residues. CDR3 loop: CASSHDGLLGDDSPLHF. DNA of the CDR3: TGTGCCAGCAGCCATGATGGACTCCTAGGAGATGATTCACCCCTCCACTTT.

This clonotype appeared many times. The V and J genes are TRBV11-1 and TRBJ1-2; the match to TRBD1 covers 8 bases. Germline V CDR1 and CDR2: SGHAT, FQDESV (reference sequence). The CDR3 is 18 amino acids. V dropped 5 bases and J dropped 4; count of bases not matched to a gene: 18. CDR3 DNA sequence: TGTGCCAGCAGCAATTACGACAGGGGACCGGCCGAGGCCTATGGCTACACCTTC. Translating gives CASSNYDRGPAEAYGYTF.

This clonotype was seen a few times. V is TRBV4-1 and J is TRBJ1-2; D is unresolved. Trimming left V 1 base short and J 7 bases short, with 16 bases between. This CDR3 region has 15 residues. Germline-derived CDR1 and CDR2 are MGHRA and YSYEKL. CDR3 sequence reads: CASSQVPGPRVGYTF. For the CDR3, the DNA is TGCGCCAGCAGCCAAGTTCCGGGTCCTCGAGTTGGCTACACCTTC.

The chain recombines TRBV6-1 with TRBJ2-1; 11 nucleotides line up with TRBD2. Germline V gene lookup returns CDR1 MNHNS and CDR2 SASEGT. The CDR3 extends over 20 amino acids. The junction had 14 bases not matched to a gene; V was cut back by 1 base and J by 3 bases. CDR3 in amino acids: CASSEGALAGAVTLYNEQFF. The CDR3 DNA reads as TGTGCCAGCAGTGAAGGAGCACTAGCGGGGGCCGTTACTCTCTACAATGAGCAGTTCTTC.

The gene calls are TRBV6-5 and TRBJ2-7; the match to TRBD1 covers 8 bases. Germline lookup yields CDR1 MNHEY and CDR2 SVGAGI. CDR3 length equals 15 residues. With 2 bases clipped from V and 5 bases from J, the junction kept 8 bases outside the gene matches. The CDR3 protein is CASSYLTGGRDEQYF. The CDR3 DNA sequence: TGTGCCAGCAGTTACCTTACAGGGGGAAGGGACGAGCAGTACTTC.

This clonotype was counted many times. The genes are TRBV7-2 and TRBJ2-5, with 11 bases fitting TRBD1. Germline values: CDR1 SGHTA, CDR2 FQGNSA. CDR3 length: 17 amino acids. The junction had 13 bases not matched to a gene; V was cut back by 5 bases and J by 5 bases. The CDR3 is CASSLILDRGLGETQYF. CDR3 DNA sequence: TGTGCCAGCAGCCTTATCCTGGACAGGGGGCTAGGGGAGACCCAGTACTTC.

This clonotype has only a few counts. The chain joins TRBV10-3 to TRBJ2-1, with unresolved D. The CDR3 is 13 residues long. Trimming removed 8 bases from V and 7 bases from J, with 15 bases in between. Germline lookup yields CDR1 ENHRY and CDR2 SYGVKD. In nucleotides, the CDR3 is TGTGCCATCCTCGACGGGTATCGGAATGAGCAGTTCTTC. Translating it yields CAILDGYRNEQFF.